This T cell receptor (beta chain) was documented in a study of blood T cell repertoires in COVID-19 (TCRdb year 2020). Background for the entire study: Samples from collaborators originated in the United States, Italy and Spain and spanned both the acute and convalescent phases of COVID-19. The repertoires were released in a freely available public database intended as a resource for research on the immune response to SARS-CoV-2. A de-identified subject ID, COVID-19 status, age in years and sex were almost always included in the sample metadata. Deeply sampled blood TCRbeta repertoires from subjects exposed to, actively infected with, or recovered from COVID-19 were included in the dataset. Where available, HLA class I and class II types were taken from metadata supplied by the sample provider and were not determined by assay-based typing. The prospective study material was composed of cDNA or gDNA derived from T cells, B-cell-depleted T cells, or PBMCs. Samples came from the ongoing ImmuneRACE study (first 160 participants) plus 1,254 subjects from 6 global collaborators.

As encoded in the germline V gene, CDR1 is KGHSH while CDR2 is LQKENI. Trimming accounts for 9 bases at V and 4 bases at J, while the number of junction bases matched to no gene is 7. From cysteine to phenylalanine, the CDR3 is 14 amino acids long. Left in the record is the CDR3 DNA by itself, 42 bases read in frame from the first base. Overall study results and their limits: The amount of clinical and demographic metadata varied by source and participant and was provided uncurated.

On this clone itself: Its antigen is still unknown. Base qualities are not recorded, but no much larger clone differs from it by a single base.

Participants in the prospective study were enrolled through a virtual design, were aged 18 to 89 years, and lived in 24 United States geographic areas. In the prospective study, participants were assigned to cohorts based on the clinical history participants reported in a screening survey and a study questionnaire. ImmuneRACE Cohort 3 recovered participants were defined by two consecutive negative NP/OP PCR tests, healthcare professional clearance, or symptom resolution. Each participant in the prospective study had whole blood, serum and a nasopharyngeal or oropharyngeal swab collected by mobile phlebotomists. Over a roughly 2-month period, participants in the prospective study had the option of providing additional blood draws and questionnaires. Before DNA extraction, blood samples from the prospective study were shipped at room temperature or frozen. TCRbeta CDR3 regions were amplified from genomic DNA using the immunoSEQ Assay, a bias-controlled multiplex PCR. The study's own analysis went as follows. The number of nucleated cells in each sample was estimated by amplification of reference gene primers within the assay. To quantify the absolute abundance of each unique TCRbeta CDR3 rearrangement, sequence reads were collapsed and filtered. Productive Simpson clonality was computed per sample as the square root of Simpson's diversity index over productive rearrangements. Held by TCRdb, this immuneACCESS table contains in-frame sequences only and omits some clones. Under half of the omission traces to an unresolved V gene where checked; the cause of the rest is unknown. Clone size and V and J calls were adopted from that table, with D and trimming inferred from the DNA. The sample data list a few hundred thousand clones, and roughly 90% of these were observed just once. In total, the top ten clones hold approximately 3% of the sample.

This TCR was sampled from a woman in her forties or fifties who had recovered from COVID-19. Here the chain combines TRBV18 and TRBJ2-5; the junction holds 11 bases that match TRBD2. Material for sequencing was PBMCs or T cells enriched from blood (not recorded which). The CDR3 reads as follows: CASQLAGASETQYF. The DNA is TGTGCCAGTCAACTAGCGGGAGCGTCAGAGACCCAGTACTTC.